This passage covers 32 T cell receptor beta chains from one sample sequenced in a study of T cell repertoires in cytomegalovirus infection. These TCRs are of unknown antigen specificity. TCRdb reprocessed the reads with MiXCR, giving one entry per CDR3 protein. Of about 570,000 distinct CDR3 sequences listed, just under 40% were seen once; the top ten hold roughly 50%. The specimen was cultured PBMCs, collected from culture after CMV antigen stimulation. The origin of the receptors is a human donor in good health (CMV status not recorded). Some clones in this sample may be carry-over from other donors' samples.

This clonotype came up a few times. The chain joins TRBV19 to TRBJ1-5; D is possibly TRBD1 (6 bases). The length of the CDR3 is 17 residues. The ends were cut back, 5 bases at V and 3 bases at J, with 20 bases in the middle. Germline V gene data show CDR1 as LNHDA and CDR2 as SQIVND (reference sequence). CDR3 in amino acids: CASSSPFRQAINQPQHF. The CDR3 bases are TGTGCCAGTAGTTCCCCTTTTCGACAGGCTATCAATCAGCCCCAGCATTTT.

This clonotype has a count of ten or more. The chain combines TRBV7-8 with TRBJ1-1; the D gene is possibly TRBD1 (5 bases). The CDR3 contains 17 residues. Trimming removed 3 bases from V and 3 bases from J, with 20 bases in between. Germline values: CDR1 SGHVS, CDR2 FQNEAQ. CDR3 coding DNA: TGTGCCAGCAGCTTGGGACGGTCCCACCCTGGGCACACTGAAGCTTTCTTT. This codes for CASSLGRSHPGHTEAFF.

V gene TRBV19 combines with J gene TRBJ1-1; D is unclear. CDR1 and CDR2 from the germline V gene are LNHDA and SQIVND (reference sequence). Between the trimmed V and J ends, which lost 5 bases and 3 bases, there was a span of 22 bases. The CDR3 length is 17 residues. Written as DNA, the CDR3 is TGTGCCAGTAGTCTAAAGGCGGGTCCAACTGGAGACACTGAAGCTTTCTTT. This gives the protein CASSLKAGPTGDTEAFF.

The V and J genes are TRBV9 and TRBJ2-3; D tentatively fits TRBD1 or TRBD2 (5 bases each). Trimming stripped 3 bases from V and 2 bases from J, with 19 bases between. Per germline, CDR1 SGDLS and CDR2 YYNGEE. CDR3 size: 17 residues. CDR3: CASSDQSYGGNTDTQYF. DNA of the CDR3: TGTGCCAGCAGCGACCAGTCGTATGGGGGAAACACAGATACGCAGTATTTT.

This chain uses TRBV7-2 with TRBJ2-7; the D is unclear. Germline V lookup: CDR1 SGHTA, CDR2 FQGNSA. This CDR3 region has 14 residues. V was cut by 5 bases and J by 2 bases, with 13 bases left in between. CDR3 nucleotide sequence: TGTGCCAGCAGCGGCTATCGCAGTGCCTACGAGCAGTACTTC. Translated, it gives CASSGYRSAYEQYF.

This clonotype was seen a few times. This chain joins TRBV28 and TRBJ1-1; D gene unclear. The CDR3 runs to 15 residues. The germline V gene has CDR1 MDHEN and CDR2 SYDVKM. Trimming pared 6 bases from V and 2 bases from J, leaving 16 bases between. The CDR3 sequence is CASSLGPRLNTEAFF. The CDR3 DNA sequence: TGTGCCAGCAGCCTAGGCCCCCGGCTTAACACTGAAGCTTTCTTT.

This clonotype was detected ten times or more. The rearrangement uses TRBV7-2 and TRBJ2-7, with D uncertain. This CDR3 is built from 13 residues. V shed 2 bases and J shed 2 bases, with 7 bases lying between them. Per the germline V gene, CDR1 is SGHTA and CDR2 is FQGNSA. The CDR3 protein is CASSLTETYEQYF. CDR3 coding DNA: TGTGCCAGCAGCTTAACGGAAACCTACGAGCAGTACTTC.

The V call is TRBV11-2, the J call TRBJ2-7, with 7 bases that match TRBD1. J was trimmed by 0 bases and V by 1 base; bases with no gene match: 6. The CDR3 is made up of 16 amino acids. Germline CDR1 reads SGHAT; CDR2 reads FQNNGV. The CDR3 loop is CASSLVLGTVSYEQYF. CDR3 bases: TGTGCCAGCAGCTTAGTCCTCGGGACAGTCTCCTACGAGCAGTACTTC.

The V gene is TRBV10-3, the J gene TRBJ1-6, with TRBD1 matching 9 bases. Germline CDR1 and CDR2: ENHRY and SYGVKD. CDR3 length: 15 amino acids. Trimming cost V 8 bases and J 9 bases; bases outside gene matches: 11. For the CDR3, the DNA is TGTGCCATCTCATTAGAGGGACAGGGAGGTTCACCCCTCCACTTT. Its protein product is CAISLEGQGGSPLHF.

The genes are TRBV9 and TRBJ2-7, with no clear D. Germline values: CDR1 SGDLS, CDR2 YYNGEE. The V and J ends lost 0 bases and 3 bases respectively, with 10 bases between them. The length of the CDR3 is 14 residues. The CDR3 DNA sequence: TGTGCCAGCAGCGTAGGGCTAAACTTCTACGAGCAGTACTTC. Amino acid sequence: CASSVGLNFYEQYF. Full variable domain (remainder filled in from reference TRBV9 and TRBJ2-7): DSGVTQTPKHLITATGQRVTLRCSPRSGDLSVYWYQQSLDQGLQFLIQYYNGEERAKGNILERFSAQQFPDLHSELNLSSLELGDSALYFCASSVGLNFYEQYFGPGTRLTVT.

About this clonotype itself: The junction shows a germline mismatch at one end, possibly a read error. This chain links TRBV5-1 with TRBJ1-3; D possibly corresponds to TRBD1 (5 bases). The CDR3 sequence is 15 residues long. Germline V lookup: CDR1 SGHRS, CDR2 YFSETQ. CDR3 in amino acids: CASGLAGAPGNTIYF. DNA for the CDR3: TGCGCCAGCGGCTTGGCCGGGGCCCCAGGAAACACCATATATTTT.

The chain couples TRBV7-9 to TRBJ2-7; D is ambiguous. The CDR3 has 15 residues. Germline CDR1 reads SEHNR; CDR2 reads FQNEAQ (reference sequence). Trimming removed 1 base from V and 2 bases from J, with 12 bases in between. Here the CDR3 DNA reads TGTGCCAGCAGCTTAGGGGCCATACCGGCCTACGAGCAGTACTTC. This translates into CASSLGAIPAYEQYF.

The rearrangement uses TRBV11-2 and TRBJ2-5, with TRBD2 matching over 8 bases. The CDR3 totals 15 residues. Germline V gene sequence: CDR1 SGHAT, CDR2 FQNNGV. Germline trimming cut 11 bases from V and 4 bases from J; bases unmatched to any gene: 15. The DNA of the CDR3 is TGTGCCTGTGGCCCGGGGGGGTGGGGGCCAGAGACCCAGTACTTC. Translated, it gives CACGPGGWGPETQYF.

This clonotype was observed a few times. The germline gene is not matched at one end of the junction; a read error may be the cause. The chain is built from TRBV7-8 and TRBJ2-1; the D gene is possibly TRBD1 (5 bases). Germline V CDR1 and CDR2: SGHVS, FQNEAQ. This CDR3 contains 14 residues. CDR3 in amino acids: CASSVAGNINEQFF. The CDR3 nucleotides are TGTGCCAGCAGCGTAGCAGGGAACATCAATGAGCAGTTCTTC.

The V and J genes are TRBV6-6 and TRBJ1-5; 8 positions agree with TRBD1. V gave up 7 bases and J gave up 2 bases; unmatched junction bases: 13. The CDR3 length is 17 residues. CDR1 is MNHNY and CDR2 is SVGAGI in the germline V gene (reference sequence). In DNA form, the CDR3 reads TGTGCCAGCACCAAGAAAGGACAGGGAGGTGGCAATCAGCCCCAGCATTTT. This gives the protein CASTKKGQGGGNQPQHF.

The chain recombines TRBV4-3 with TRBJ2-1; possible D gene TRBD2, 5 bases. V was clipped by 4 bases and J by 8 bases, with 18 bases between them. This CDR3 spans 15 amino acids. Germline V gene sequence: CDR1 LGHNA, CDR2 YSLEER. CDR3 in DNA: TGCGCCAGCAGCCCACCGGACCCGAGGGTGGATGAGCAGTTCTTC. This sequence encodes CASSPPDPRVDEQFF.

This clonotype occurred a few times. V usage is TRBV7-2 and J usage is TRBJ2-5; a possible D gene is TRBD2 (7 bases). Trimming cost V 8 bases and J 0 bases, with 16 bases left between them. The germline V gene encodes CDR1 SGHTA and CDR2 FQGNSA. The CDR3 contains 15 residues. The CDR3 DNA reads as TGTGCCAGCTCGAAGGGGGGGATCTACCAAGAGACCCAGTACTTC. Protein: CASSKGGIYQETQYF.

DNA of the CDR3: TGTGCCAGCAGCCGGGCCTGGAGCGGGGAGCAGTTCTTC. Protein: CASSRAWSGEQFF. The rearrangement joins TRBV7-2 to TRBJ2-1, with D possibly being TRBD2 (6 bases). The V gene's germline CDR1 is SGHTA and CDR2 FQGNSA. This CDR3 comprises 13 residues. V lost 5 bases to trimming and J lost 10 bases, with 15 bases between them.

This clonotype was seen more than once but under ten times. V is TRBV6-1 and J is TRBJ1-6, with TRBD1 matching over 7 bases. V lost 5 bases and J lost 8; bases outside the gene matches: 12. The CDR3 contains 16 residues. The germline CDR1 and CDR2 sequences are MNHNS and SASEGT. In DNA form, the CDR3 reads TGTGCCAGCAGTCTCCAGGGGGGGAACTCGCATTCACCCCTCCACTTT. It specifies CASSLQGGNSHSPLHF.

The V and J genes are TRBV11-1 and TRBJ2-1; the D gene is possibly TRBD1 (5 bases). Trimming stripped 4 bases from V and 8 bases from J, with 18 bases between. This CDR3 is 15 amino acids long. CDR1 SGHAT and CDR2 FQDESV come from the germline V gene (reference sequence). The CDR3 protein is CASSSATDLVHEQFF. The CDR3 bases are TGTGCCAGCAGCTCCGCGACAGACCTGGTGCATGAGCAGTTCTTC.

The rearrangement links TRBV29-1 to TRBJ2-5, with D tentatively TRBD1 or TRBD2 (5 bases each). The CDR3 runs 13 residues. Germline V CDR1 and CDR2: SQVTM, ANQGSEA. With 7 bases removed from V and 9 bases from J, the gap between germline ends came to 21 bases. The CDR3 reads CSGLRDGGEAQYF. In nucleotides, the CDR3 is TGCAGCGGACTCCGGGACGGTGGTGAGGCCCAGTACTTC.

The V gene is TRBV12-3 or TRBV12-4, the J gene TRBJ2-7; D unclear. V was shortened by 4 bases and J by 0 bases, with 10 bases between the two germline ends. The CDR3 consists of 14 residues. As DNA, the CDR3 is TGTGCCAGCAGTTCCTCCCATTCCTCCTACGAGCAGTACTTC. It translates to CASSSSHSSYEQYF.

This clonotype was seen more than once but under ten times. The chain employs TRBV20-1 and TRBJ1-3; D uncertain. Germline V CDR1 and CDR2: DFQATT, SNEGSKA (reference sequence). Trimming removed 5 bases from V and 2 bases from J, with 7 bases in between. This CDR3 comprises 12 residues. The CDR3, as DNA: TGCAGTGCTCGCGGGACTGGAAACACCATATATTTT. Amino acid sequence: CSARGTGNTIYF.

The chain is built from TRBV12-3 or TRBV12-4 and TRBJ1-2; weak D call: TRBD1 (5 bases). The CDR3 consists of 13 residues. V lost 5 bases and J 8 bases, leaving 15 bases between the germline ends. CDR3 in DNA: TGTGCCAGCAGTGCAGGGACGGTGGAGGGCTACACCTTC. Its translation: CASSAGTVEGYTF.

J is TRBJ1-3 and V is TRBV7-8; tentatively, D is TRBD1 (5 bases). The CDR3 has 16 amino acids. Germline V CDR1 and CDR2: SGHVS, FQNEAQ. The germline V and J ends were trimmed by 5 bases and 3 bases, with 17 bases remaining between them. CDR3 residues: CASSPPGGLLGNTIYF. In nucleotides, the CDR3 is TGTGCCAGCAGCCCCCCCGGGGGTTTACTTGGAAACACCATATATTTT.

The rearrangement links TRBV16 to TRBJ1-6; 8 positions agree with TRBD1. CDR3 length: 17 residues. The trim removed 2 bases at V and 0 bases at J, leaving 3 bases unmatched. In germline, CDR1 is KGHSY, CDR2 FQNENV. The chain's CDR3 is CASSQDRGLSYNSPLHF. CDR3 coding DNA: TGTGCCAGCAGCCAAGACAGGGGTCTCTCCTATAATTCACCCCTCCACTTT. Full variable domain (remainder filled in from reference TRBV16 and TRBJ1-6): GEEVAQTPKHLVRGEGQKAKLYCAPIKGHSYVFWYQQVLKNEFKFLISFQNENVFDETGMPKERFSAKCLPNSPCSLEIQATKLEDSAVYFCASSQDRGLSYNSPLHFGNGTRLTVT.

This clonotype was observed a handful of times. The rearrangement links TRBV19 to TRBJ2-2, with TRBD2 matching over 9 bases. Germline trimming cut 1 base from V and 1 base from J; bases unmatched to any gene: 4. The CDR3 consists of 17 residues. CDR1 LNHDA and CDR2 SQIVND come from the germline V gene (reference sequence). The CDR3 sequence is CASSIGPAGGNTGELFF. CDR3 bases: TGTGCCAGTAGTATAGGGCCAGCGGGGGGGAACACCGGGGAGCTGTTTTTT.

The chain uses TRBV11-3 and TRBJ2-3, with TRBD1 matching over 8 bases. V trimming: 5 bases; J trimming: 10 bases; junction bases outside the gene matches: 5. In germline, CDR1 is SGHNT, CDR2 YENEEA. The CDR3 consists of 12 residues. Here the CDR3 reads CASSLDRGAQYF. The CDR3 DNA follows: TGTGCCAGCAGCCTCGACAGGGGTGCGCAGTATTTT.

This clonotype appeared a few times. A much larger clone lies a single base off, so this may be a read error. The genes are TRBV7-8 and TRBJ2-1; 8 bases are a match to TRBD1. Trimming at V came to 2 bases and at J to 1 base, leaving 1 base not matched to a gene. Germline V gene sequence: CDR1 SGHVS, CDR2 FQNEAQ. This CDR3 is 15 amino acids long. CDR3: CASSLRTGSYNEQFF. DNA for the CDR3: TGTGCCAGCAGCTTAAGGACAGGGTCCTACAATGAGCAGTTCTTC.

This clonotype was recorded at least ten times. V and J are TRBV7-2 and TRBJ2-7; 7 bases agree with TRBD2. The V gene end was trimmed by 7 bases and the J gene end by 5 bases; junction bases not matched to a gene: 14. Germline V gives CDR1 SGHTA, CDR2 FQGNSA. The CDR3 consists of 15 residues. CDR3 loop: CASTLGVAGPDEQYF. The CDR3 bases are TGTGCCAGCACCCTGGGAGTAGCGGGTCCCGACGAGCAGTACTTC. Full variable domain (rest looked up from reference TRBV7-2 and TRBJ2-7): GAGVSQSPSNKVTEKGKDVELRCDPISGHTALYWYRQSLGQGLEFLIYFQGNSAPDKSGLPSDRFSAERTGGSVSTLTIQRTQQEDSAVYLCASTLGVAGPDEQYFGPGTRLTVT.

This clonotype has a handful of counts. The chain employs TRBV7-2 and TRBJ1-1; D ambiguous. Germline assignment: CDR1 SGHTA and CDR2 FQGNSA. V was cut by 6 bases and J by 0 bases, with 11 bases left in between. This CDR3 region has 14 residues. CDR3 in DNA: TGTGCCAGCAGACGCAGTAGCCTGAACACTGAAGCTTTCTTT. This gives the protein CASRRSSLNTEAFF.

This clonotype turned up a few times. V is TRBV12-3 or TRBV12-4 and J is TRBJ1-5, with D maybe TRBD1 (6 bases). V lost 7 bases to trimming and J lost 4 bases, with 14 bases between them. CDR3 length equals 14 residues. CDR3 protein: CASTDQDRNQPQHF. Here the CDR3 DNA reads TGTGCCAGCACCGACCAGGACAGAAATCAGCCCCAGCATTTT.